The present entry profiles one T cell receptor (beta chain) with its context. Its antigen is not identified. This sample was taken from a study of T cell clones after liver transplantation. On the study more broadly: TCRbeta sequencing after a pre-transplant mixed lymphocyte reaction identified graft-donor-reactive clones, later tracked in post-transplant blood. HCV positivity affected three of eight recipients; the rest lacked autoimmune or viral indications.

The CDR3 is 14 residues long. Germline V CDR1 and CDR2: SNHLY, FYNNEI. The J segment lost 6 bases and the V segment lost 8 bases, leaving 9 bases of the junction unmatched. This table comes from immunoSEQ multiplex PCR, and its TCRdb copy is limited to in-frame clones, with some not included. The sample holds 75,000 to 95,000 clones, around four fifths seen once. Notes on the study in general: A significant post-transplant drop in circulating graft-donor-reactive CD4 TCRbeta sequences occurred in most of the 8 subjects. In two subjects, few donor cells limited the measurable donor-reactive repertoire.

This TCR was recovered from a human patient who received a liver transplant. Some T cells could come from the graft donor. Sequenced here: CD4+ T cells from blood, sampled at the 22-month timepoint. V and J are TRBV2 and TRBJ2-2; 7 bases are shared with TRBD2. The chain's CDR3 is CASGGEGVSGELFF. The DNA of the CDR3 is TGTGCCAGCGGTGGGGAGGGAGTTTCCGGGGAGCTGTTTTTT.